The T cell receptor (beta chain) under discussion was sequenced for a study of spatial heterogeneity in lung cancer. The CDR3 covers 16 residues. The V gene's germline CDR1 is SGHTA and CDR2 FQGTGA. TCRdb passed the 5' RACE reads through MiXCR, listing each CDR3 protein once. In the table there are tens of thousands of distinct CDR3 sequences, approximately 6% of which are singletons. Indicated time point: sample taken at primary tumor resection. In the case of this clonotype: Given a much more abundant clone one base away, this may be a read error.

The source is a female donor with early-stage non-small cell lung cancer. V is TRBV7-3 and J is TRBJ2-7, with 12 bases aligning to TRBD2. Sequenced material: PBMCs, taken at surgery. This CDR3 reads CAGSRSGTSGSYEQYF. The CDR3 DNA reads TGTGCCGGCAGCCGTTCCGGGACTAGCGGGTCCTACGAGCAGTACTTC.